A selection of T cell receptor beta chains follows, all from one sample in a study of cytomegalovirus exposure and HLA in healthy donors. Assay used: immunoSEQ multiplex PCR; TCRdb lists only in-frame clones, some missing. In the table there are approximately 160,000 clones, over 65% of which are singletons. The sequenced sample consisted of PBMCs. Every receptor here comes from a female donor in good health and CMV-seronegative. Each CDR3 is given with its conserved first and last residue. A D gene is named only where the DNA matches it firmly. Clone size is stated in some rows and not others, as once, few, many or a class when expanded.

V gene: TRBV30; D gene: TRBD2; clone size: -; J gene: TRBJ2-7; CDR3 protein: CAWSVQPSGGPRTYEQYF; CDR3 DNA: TGTGCCTGGAGTGTACAGCCTAGCGGGGGGCCACGAACCTACGAGCAGTACTTC
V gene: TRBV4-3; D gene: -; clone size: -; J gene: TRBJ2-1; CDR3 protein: CASSQDLAADEQFF; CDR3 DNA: TGCGCCAGCAGCCAAGATTTGGCGGCGGATGAGCAGTTCTTC
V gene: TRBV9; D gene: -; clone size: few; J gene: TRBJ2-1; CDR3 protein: CASSAQANEQFF; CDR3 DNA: TGTGCCAGCAGCGCACAGGCAAATGAGCAGTTCTTC
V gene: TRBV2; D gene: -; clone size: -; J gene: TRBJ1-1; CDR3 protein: CASRVRQNTEAFF; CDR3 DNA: TGTGCCAGCAGAGTACGACAGAACACTGAAGCTTTCTTT
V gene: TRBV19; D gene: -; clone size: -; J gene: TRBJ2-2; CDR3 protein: CASSQPARGELFF; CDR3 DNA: TGTGCCAGTAGTCAACCCGCCAGAGGGGAGCTGTTTTTT
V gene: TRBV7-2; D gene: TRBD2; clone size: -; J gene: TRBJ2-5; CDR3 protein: CASSPALAGVGETQYF; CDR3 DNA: TGTGCCAGCAGCCCGGCTCTAGCGGGAGTTGGGGAGACCCAGTACTTC
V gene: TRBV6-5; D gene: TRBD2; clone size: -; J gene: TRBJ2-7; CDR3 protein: CASRVAGGYEQYF; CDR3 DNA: TGTGCCAGCAGGGTAGCGGGGGGATACGAGCAGTACTTC
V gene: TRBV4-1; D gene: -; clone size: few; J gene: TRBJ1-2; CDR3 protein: CASSQGAGPSNGYTF; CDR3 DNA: TGCGCCAGCAGCCAAGGAGCAGGGCCCTCAAATGGCTACACCTTC
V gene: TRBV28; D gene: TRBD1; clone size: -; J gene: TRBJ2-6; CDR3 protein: CASSAATGLPGANVLTF; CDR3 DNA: TGTGCCAGCAGTGCCGCGACAGGGCTTCCTGGGGCCAACGTCCTGACTTTC
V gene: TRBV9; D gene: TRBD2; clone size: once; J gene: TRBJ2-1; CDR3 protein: CASSELAGVYNEQFF; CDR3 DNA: TGTGCCAGCAGCGAACTAGCGGGGGTATACAATGAGCAGTTCTTC
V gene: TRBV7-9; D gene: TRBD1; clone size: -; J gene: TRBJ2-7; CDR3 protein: CASSYGTGKNEQYF; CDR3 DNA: TGTGCCAGCAGCTACGGGACAGGGAAAAACGAGCAGTACTTC
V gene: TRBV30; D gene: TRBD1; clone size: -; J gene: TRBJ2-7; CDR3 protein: CAWTGGYEQYF; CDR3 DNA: TGTGCCTGGACAGGGGGCTACGAGCAGTACTTC
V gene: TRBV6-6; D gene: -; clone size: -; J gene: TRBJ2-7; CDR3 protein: CASSYGAGEIYEQYF; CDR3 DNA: TGTGCCAGCAGTTATGGAGCAGGGGAAATCTACGAGCAGTACTTC
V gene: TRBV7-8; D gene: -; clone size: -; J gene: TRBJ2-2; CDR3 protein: CASSRAELHTGELFF; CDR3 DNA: TGTGCCAGCAGCCGCGCGGAGTTACACACCGGGGAGCTGTTTTTT
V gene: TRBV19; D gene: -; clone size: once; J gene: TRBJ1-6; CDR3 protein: CASSNWPGSPLHF; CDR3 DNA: TGTGCCAGTAGTAATTGGCCGGGTTCACCCCTCCACTTT
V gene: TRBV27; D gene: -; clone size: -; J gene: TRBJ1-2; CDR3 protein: CASSPYSPGRGTYGYTF; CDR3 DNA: TGTGCCAGCAGTCCCTACAGCCCCGGGAGGGGGACCTATGGCTACACCTTC
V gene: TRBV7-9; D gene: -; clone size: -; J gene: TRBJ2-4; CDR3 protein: CASGTVVVKNSQYF; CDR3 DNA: TGTGCCAGCGGAACGGTGGTGGTCAAAAACAGTCAGTACTTC
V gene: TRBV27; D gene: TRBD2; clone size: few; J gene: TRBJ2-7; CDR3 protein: CASSSRLAAPYEQYF; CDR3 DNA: TGTGCCAGCAGTTCAAGACTAGCGGCCCCCTACGAGCAGTACTTC
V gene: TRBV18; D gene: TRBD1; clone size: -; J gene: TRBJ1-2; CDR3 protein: CASSLGQGARGYTF; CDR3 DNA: TGTGCCAGCTCACTGGGACAGGGGGCACGGGGCTACACCTTC
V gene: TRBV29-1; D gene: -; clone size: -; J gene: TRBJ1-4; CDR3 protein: CSVELGEDREKLFF; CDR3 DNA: TGCAGCGTTGAGCTCGGGGAGGACCGCGAAAAACTGTTTTTT
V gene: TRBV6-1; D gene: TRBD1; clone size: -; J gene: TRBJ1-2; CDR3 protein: CASSGGTGGIYGYTF; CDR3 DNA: TGTGCCAGCAGTGGGGGGACAGGGGGGATCTATGGCTACACCTTC
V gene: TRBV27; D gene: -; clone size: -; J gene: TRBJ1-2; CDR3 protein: CASSLSKQGKHGYTF; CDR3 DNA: TGTGCCAGCAGTTTATCGAAGCAGGGCAAGCATGGCTACACCTTC
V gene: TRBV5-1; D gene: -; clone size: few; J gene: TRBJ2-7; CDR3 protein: CASSGRGVAYEQYF; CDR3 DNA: TGCGCCAGCTCAGGGAGGGGGGTAGCCTACGAGCAGTACTTC
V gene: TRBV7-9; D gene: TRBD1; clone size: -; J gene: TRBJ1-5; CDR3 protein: CASSLGGTVDQPQHF; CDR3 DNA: TGTGCCAGCAGCCTAGGGGGGACAGTGGATCAGCCCCAGCATTTT
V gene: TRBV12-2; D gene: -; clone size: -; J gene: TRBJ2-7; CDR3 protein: CASRSSIRTTDPLGYEQYF; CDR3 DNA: TGTGCAAGTCGCTCCTCTATTCGTACAACCGACCCCCTAGGATACGAGCAGTACTTC
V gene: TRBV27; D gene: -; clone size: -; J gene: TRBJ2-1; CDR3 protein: CASSLGGAAYNEQFF; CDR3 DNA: TGTGCCAGCAGTTTAGGCGGTGCGGCCTACAATGAGCAGTTCTTC
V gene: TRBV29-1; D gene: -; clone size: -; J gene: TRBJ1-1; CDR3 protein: CSAARGSAGSPEAFF; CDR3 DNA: TGCAGCGCGGCCAGAGGAAGCGCCGGTTCCCCTGAAGCTTTCTTT
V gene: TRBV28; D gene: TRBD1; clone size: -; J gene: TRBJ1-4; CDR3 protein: CASSPGQGRELFF; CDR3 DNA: TGTGCCAGCAGTCCGGGACAGGGGAGGGAACTGTTTTTT
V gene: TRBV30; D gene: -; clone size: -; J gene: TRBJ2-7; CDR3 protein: CAWSAGRIYEQYF; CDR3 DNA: TGTGCCTGGAGCGCGGGACGGATCTACGAGCAGTACTTC
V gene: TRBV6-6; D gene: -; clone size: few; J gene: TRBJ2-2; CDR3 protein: CASVKVGGNTGELFF; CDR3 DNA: TGTGCCAGCGTTAAGGTGGGGGGAAACACCGGGGAGCTGTTTTTT
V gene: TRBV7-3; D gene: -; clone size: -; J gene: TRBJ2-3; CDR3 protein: CASSGEVTDTQYF; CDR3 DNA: TGTGCCAGCAGTGGAGAGGTCACAGATACGCAGTATTTT
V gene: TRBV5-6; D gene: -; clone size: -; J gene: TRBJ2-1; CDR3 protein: CASSLMRGNEQFF; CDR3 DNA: TGTGCCAGCAGCTTAATGCGGGGAAATGAGCAGTTCTTC
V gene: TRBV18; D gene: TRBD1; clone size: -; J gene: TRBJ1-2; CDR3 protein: CASSLDGTGGGYTF; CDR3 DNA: TGTGCCAGCTCACTTGACGGGACAGGGGGTGGCTACACCTTC
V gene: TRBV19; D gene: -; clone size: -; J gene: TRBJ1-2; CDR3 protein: CASSQRGQYGYTF; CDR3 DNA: TGTGCCAGTAGTCAACGTGGACAGTATGGCTACACCTTC
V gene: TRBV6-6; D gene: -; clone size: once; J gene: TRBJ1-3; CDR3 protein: CASSPGGNTIYF; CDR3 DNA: TGTGCCAGCAGTCCCGGGGGAAACACCATATATTTT
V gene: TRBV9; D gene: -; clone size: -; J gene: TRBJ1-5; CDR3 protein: CASSVGAGWNQPQHF; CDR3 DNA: TGTGCCAGCAGCGTAGGCGCAGGGTGGAATCAGCCCCAGCATTTT
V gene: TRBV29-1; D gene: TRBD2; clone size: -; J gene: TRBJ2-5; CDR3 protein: CSVAGTSGEAQYF; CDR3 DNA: TGCAGCGTCGCCGGGACTAGCGGAGAGGCCCAGTACTTC
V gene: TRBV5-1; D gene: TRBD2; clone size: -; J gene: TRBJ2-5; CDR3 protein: CASSLAYDSGGLILQETQYF; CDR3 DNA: TGCGCCAGCAGCTTGGCCTATGATAGCGGGGGGCTAATTCTCCAAGAGACCCAGTACTTC
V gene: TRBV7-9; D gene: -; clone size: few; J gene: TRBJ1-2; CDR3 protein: CASSFRRDGAPHTF; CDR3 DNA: TGTGCCAGCAGCTTTAGGCGGGACGGGGCGCCCCACACCTTC
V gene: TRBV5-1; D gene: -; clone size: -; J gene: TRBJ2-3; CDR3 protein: CASSGGSSGISSTDTQYF; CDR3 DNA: TGCGCCAGCAGCGGGGGCAGCAGCGGGATATCAAGCACAGATACGCAGTATTTT
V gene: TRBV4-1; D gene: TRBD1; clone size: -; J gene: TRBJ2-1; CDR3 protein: CASSHQGENEQFF; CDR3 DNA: TGCGCCAGCAGCCACCAGGGGGAAAATGAGCAGTTCTTC
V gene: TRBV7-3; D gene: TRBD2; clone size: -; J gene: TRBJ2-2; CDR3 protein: CASSLMASGRTHTGELFF; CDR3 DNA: TGTGCCAGCAGCTTAATGGCTAGCGGGAGGACTCACACTGGGGAGCTGTTTTTT
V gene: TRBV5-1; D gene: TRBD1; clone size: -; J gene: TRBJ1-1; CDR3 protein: CASSIGQGLMNTEAFF; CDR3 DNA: TGCGCCAGCAGCATTGGACAGGGCCTCATGAACACTGAAGCTTTCTTT
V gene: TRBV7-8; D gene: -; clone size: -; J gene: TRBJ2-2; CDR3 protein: CASSLATDSARLFF; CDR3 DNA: TGTGCCAGCAGCTTAGCGACCGACAGTGCGAGGCTGTTTTTT
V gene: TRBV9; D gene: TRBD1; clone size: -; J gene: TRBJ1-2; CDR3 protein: CASSPGDRRGGYTF; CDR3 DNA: TGTGCCAGCAGCCCGGGGGACAGGCGGGGCGGCTACACCTTC
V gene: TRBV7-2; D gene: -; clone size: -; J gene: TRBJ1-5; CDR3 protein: CASSLEERGRQPQHF; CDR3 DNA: TGTGCCAGCAGCTTAGAGGAAAGAGGGCGACAGCCCCAGCATTTT
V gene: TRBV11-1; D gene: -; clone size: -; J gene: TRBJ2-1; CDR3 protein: CASSRGASTALEQFF; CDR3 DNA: TGTGCCAGCAGCCGTGGGGCCTCAACCGCCCTTGAGCAGTTCTTC
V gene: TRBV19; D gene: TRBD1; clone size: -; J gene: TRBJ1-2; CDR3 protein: CASSFRDRDGYTF; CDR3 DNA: TGTGCCAGTAGTTTCCGGGACAGGGATGGCTACACCTTC
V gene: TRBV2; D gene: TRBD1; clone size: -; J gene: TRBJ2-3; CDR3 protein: CASSVDPGGETDTQYF; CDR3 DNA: TGTGCCAGCAGTGTCGACCCAGGGGGCGAGACAGATACGCAGTATTTT
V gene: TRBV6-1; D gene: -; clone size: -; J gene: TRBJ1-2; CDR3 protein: CASRGTTGWAYTF; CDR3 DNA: TGTGCCAGCAGGGGCACGACAGGCTGGGCCTACACCTTC
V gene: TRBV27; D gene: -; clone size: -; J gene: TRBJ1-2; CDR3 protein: CASSRTASANYGYTF; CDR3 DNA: TGTGCCAGCAGTCGAACAGCATCAGCTAACTATGGCTACACCTTC
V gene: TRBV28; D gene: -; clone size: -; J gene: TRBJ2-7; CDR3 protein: CASRAGYYEQYF; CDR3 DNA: TGTGCCAGCAGGGCAGGGTACTACGAGCAGTACTTC
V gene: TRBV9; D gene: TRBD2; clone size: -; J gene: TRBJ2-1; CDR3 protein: CASSPYVAGGNNEQFF; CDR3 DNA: TGTGCCAGCAGCCCCTATGTAGCGGGAGGGAACAATGAGCAGTTCTTC
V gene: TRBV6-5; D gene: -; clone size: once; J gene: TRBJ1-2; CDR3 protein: CASSYGVGGGYTF; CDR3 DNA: TGTGCCAGCAGTTATGGGGTTGGGGGGGGCTACACCTTC
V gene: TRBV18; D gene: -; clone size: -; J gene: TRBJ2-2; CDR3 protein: CASSHGQGNTGELFF; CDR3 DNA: TGTGCCAGCTCACACGGGCAGGGGAACACCGGGGAGCTGTTTTTT
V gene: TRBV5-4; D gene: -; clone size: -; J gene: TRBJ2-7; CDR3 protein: CASSLGSDRSYEQYF; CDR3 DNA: TGTGCCAGCAGCTTGGGGTCGGACAGATCCTACGAGCAGTACTTC